The clone carrying this T cell receptor (beta chain) appeared a few times. No antigen is known for it. Indicated treatment: oral pan-JAK inhibitor, 5-10 mg twice daily. Those with alopecia areata gave lesional scalp punch biopsies and peripheral blood. Sorting separated CD4+ and CD8+ T cells out of PBMCs. The data were obtained in a study of CD8+ T cells in alopecia areata. The study's findings and limits: Numerous clones, expanded in lesions, remained in scalp and blood during tofacitinib. Among the top 100, expanded CD8+ clones were significantly decreased by tofacitinib, as was scalp clonality.

The ends were cut back, 0 bases at V and 1 base at J, with 4 bases in the middle. Germline lookup yields CDR1 SGDLS and CDR2 YYNGEE. This CDR3 is 14 amino acids long. Reverse transcription of extracted RNA yielded cDNA, which provided the sequencing template. Assay: immunoSEQ multiplex PCR; the TCRdb copy retains only in-frame clones and omits some. The data contain approximately 180,000 clones, 60% of them seen just once; the ten biggest clones take up just over 1%. The sequencing here drew on CD4+ T cells sorted from blood, taken at week 24, from a patient treated with tofacitinib. This TCR was sampled from a human donor with alopecia areata. The chain employs TRBV9 and TRBJ2-2, with D unresolved. CDR3 DNA: TGTGCCAGCAGCGTAGACTGGAACACCGGGGAGCTGTTTTTT. Amino acids: CASSVDWNTGELFF. Complete variable domain (other parts from reference TRBV9 and TRBJ2-2): DSGVTQTPKHLITATGQRVTLRCSPRSGDLSVYWYQQSLDQGLQFLIQYYNGEERAKGNILERFSAQQFPDLHSELNLSSLELGDSALYFCASSVDWNTGELFFGEGSRLTVL.